Below are 10 T cell receptor beta chains sequenced from a single sample in a study of shared clonotypes between healthy human individuals. Measured with immunoSEQ multiplex PCR; TCRdb has only the in-frame clones, and not every one. The data show over 2 million clones, with 85% to 95% seen just once and 0.3% to 0.45% held by the top ten. The source material was naive CD4+ T cells from PBMCs. Stated subset: CD45RA+ positively selected. The receptors stem from a man aged 18 to 29 in good health. Some clones in this sample may be carry-over from other donors' samples.

This clone has a single count. The V gene is TRBV11-2, the J gene TRBJ2-3; 8 positions agree with TRBD2. This CDR3 is 15 amino acids long. Germline trimming cut 8 bases from V and 6 bases from J; bases unmatched to any gene: 13. The germline V gene has CDR1 SGHAT and CDR2 FQNNGV. The CDR3 nucleotides read TGTGCCAGCTTAATTACGGGGGGGCCGACCGATACGCAGTATTTT. Amino acid sequence: CASLITGGPTDTQYF.

The chain combines TRBV30 with TRBJ2-7, with 13 bases aligning to TRBD2. The CDR3 is made up of 19 amino acids. Losses at the gene ends were 0 bases for V and 9 bases for J; bases not matched to a gene: 20. In germline, CDR1 is GTSNPN, CDR2 SVGIG (reference sequence). The CDR3 here is CAWSVLRKTSGRASDAQYF. The CDR3 DNA is TGTGCCTGGAGTGTACTACGTAAAACTAGCGGGAGGGCCTCTGATGCGCAGTACTTC.

V gene TRBV11-2 combines with J gene TRBJ2-7, with D uncertain. V lost 3 bases to trimming and J lost 1 base, with 10 bases between them. Germline CDR1 SGHAT, CDR2 FQNNGV. The CDR3 runs 14 residues. CDR3 in DNA: TGTGCCAGCAGCTTGTTAGTAGCTTCCTACGAGCAGTACTTC. This encodes CASSLLVASYEQYF.

The chain carries TRBV29-1 and TRBJ2-3; D may be TRBD1 (6 bases). Germline V gives CDR1 SQVTM, CDR2 ANQGSEA. The V gene lost 6 bases and the J gene lost 6 bases, with 19 bases spanning the gap. This CDR3 has 14 residues. The CDR3 loop reads CSVRSRGKWDTQYF. In DNA form, the CDR3 reads TGCAGCGTCCGATCTAGGGGGAAGTGGGATACGCAGTATTTT.

This clone was seen once. The J gene is TRBJ1-3, the V gene TRBV6-5; D is perhaps TRBD1 (6 bases). Trimming pared 3 bases from V and 2 bases from J, leaving 8 bases between. Germline-derived CDR1 and CDR2 are MNHEY and SVGAGI. This CDR3 spans 14 amino acids. CDR3 DNA sequence: TGTGCCAGCAGTTATAGACAGGCTGGAAACACCATATATTTT. Protein sequence: CASSYRQAGNTIYF.

V is TRBV28 and J is TRBJ2-7, with D possibly matching TRBD1 (6 bases). Looked up from germline, CDR1 is MDHEN and CDR2 is SYDVKM. The CDR3 length is 15 residues. V lost 5 bases, J lost 2 bases, and 16 bases lay in between. The CDR3 DNA sequence: TGTGCCAGCAGTCCCTACAGGGTCCTAACCTACGAGCAGTACTTC. Translating gives CASSPYRVLTYEQYF.

The chain couples TRBV27 to TRBJ2-5, with 7 bases identical to TRBD2. Germline V gene lookup returns CDR1 MNHEY and CDR2 SMNVEV (reference sequence). Losses at the gene ends were 4 bases for V and 0 bases for J; bases not matched to a gene: 5. The CDR3 runs to 15 residues. The CDR3 here is CASSSLAANQETQYF. For the CDR3, the DNA is TGTGCCAGCAGTTCCCTAGCGGCTAACCAAGAGACCCAGTACTTC.

The chain has TRBV11-2 and TRBJ2-7; D gene uncertain. V gave up 2 bases and J gave up 1 base, with 12 bases separating them. This CDR3 spans 15 amino acids. Germline loops: CDR1 SGHAT, CDR2 FQNNGV. The CDR3 DNA follows: TGTGCCAGCAGCTTATGGACGGGCCCGTCCTACGAGCAGTACTTC. Its protein is CASSLWTGPSYEQYF.

This rearrangement joins TRBV7-2 to TRBJ2-7, with D possibly TRBD2 on 5 matching bases. The V gene lost 3 bases and the J gene lost 1 base, with 13 bases spanning the gap. Germline V gives CDR1 SGHTA, CDR2 FQGNSA. The length of the CDR3 is 15 residues. Here the CDR3 reads CASSFWRAPSYEQYF. In DNA, the CDR3 is TGTGCCAGCAGCTTTTGGCGGGCACCTTCCTACGAGCAGTACTTC. The whole variable domain, remainder taken from reference TRBV7-2 and TRBJ2-7, is GAGVSQSPSNKVTEKGKDVELRCDPISGHTALYWYRQSLGQGLEFLIYFQGNSAPDKSGLPSDRFSAERTGGSVSTLTIQRTQQEDSAVYLCASSFWRAPSYEQYFGPGTRLTVT.

The chain uses TRBV5-6 and TRBJ2-7; D might be TRBD1 (5 bases). Germline assignment: CDR1 SGHDT and CDR2 YYEEEE. This CDR3 spans 13 amino acids. Trimming removed 7 bases at V and 5 bases at J, with 16 bases between. DNA of the CDR3: TGTGCCAGCTGGAAGCCAGGGATCCACGAGCAGTACTTC. Translation gives CASWKPGIHEQYF.